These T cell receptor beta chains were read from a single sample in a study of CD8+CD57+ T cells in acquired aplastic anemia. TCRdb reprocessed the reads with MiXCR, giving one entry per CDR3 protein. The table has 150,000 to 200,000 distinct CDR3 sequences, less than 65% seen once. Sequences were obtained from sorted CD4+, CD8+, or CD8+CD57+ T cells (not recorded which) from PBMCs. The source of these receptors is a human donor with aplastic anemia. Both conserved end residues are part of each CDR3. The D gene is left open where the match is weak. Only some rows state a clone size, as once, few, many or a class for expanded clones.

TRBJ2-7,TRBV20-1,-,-,CSGGRLSGSHEQYF,TGCAGTGGAGGGAGGTTGTCGGGGAGCCACGAGCAGTACTTC
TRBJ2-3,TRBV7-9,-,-,CASSLVGADTQYF,TGTGCCAGCAGCTTAGTGGGCGCAGATACGCAGTATTTT
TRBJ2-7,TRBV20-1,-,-,CSASVVDSSYEQYF,TGCAGTGCTAGTGTCGTTGACAGCTCCTACGAGCAGTACTTC
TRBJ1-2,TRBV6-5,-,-,CASSYRPPGGGYTF,TGTGCCAGCAGTTACAGGCCGCCGGGAGGAGGCTACACCTTC
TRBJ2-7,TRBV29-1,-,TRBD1,CSVAGTGANEQYF,TGCAGCGTCGCCGGGACAGGGGCAAACGAGCAGTACTTC
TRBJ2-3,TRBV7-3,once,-,CASSLMGDTQYF,TGTGCCAGCAGCTTAATGGGAGATACGCAGTATTTT
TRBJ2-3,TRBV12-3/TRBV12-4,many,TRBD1,CASSATGGPDTQYF,TGTGCCAGCAGTGCGACAGGGGGGCCAGATACGCAGTATTTT
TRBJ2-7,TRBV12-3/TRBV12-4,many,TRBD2,CASSSFARDYPLEQYF,TGTGCCAGCAGTTCATTCGCCCGGGACTATCCCCTGGAGCAGTACTTC
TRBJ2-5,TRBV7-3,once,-,CASSLAWQAVTGEETQYF,TGTGCCAGCAGCTTAGCTTGGCAGGCGGTCACCGGGGAAGAGACCCAGTACTTC
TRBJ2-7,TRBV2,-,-,CASRGGSYEQYF,TGTGCCAGCAGGGGGGGATCCTACGAGCAGTACTTC
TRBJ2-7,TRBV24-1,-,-,CATSGAEDAKPYEQYF,TGTGCCACCAGTGGGGCGGAGGACGCAAAGCCCTACGAGCAGTACTTC
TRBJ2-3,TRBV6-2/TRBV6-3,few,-,CASSYSNSNPIDTQYF,TGTGCCAGCAGTTACTCAAACAGCAATCCGATCGATACGCAGTATTTT
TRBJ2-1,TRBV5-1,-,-,CASSFGGESSYNEQFF,TGCGCCAGCAGCTTCGGCGGGGAGAGCTCCTACAATGAGCAGTTCTTC
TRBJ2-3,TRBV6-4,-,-,CASRAREDTQYF,TGTGCCAGCAGAGCCAGAGAAGATACGCAGTATTTT
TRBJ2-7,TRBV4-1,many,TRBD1,CASSQLQGGPYEQYF,TGCGCCAGCAGCCAGCTACAGGGGGGTCCCTACGAGCAGTACTTC
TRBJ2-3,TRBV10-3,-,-,CATRGDTDTQYF,TGTGCCACCAGAGGGGACACAGATACGCAGTATTTT
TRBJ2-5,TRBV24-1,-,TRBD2,CATVVGRGETQYF,TGTGCCACCGTCGTCGGGAGGGGAGAGACCCAGTACTTC
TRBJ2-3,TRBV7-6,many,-,CASSPTPGMIDTQYF,TGTGCCAGCAGCCCCACGCCTGGGATGATAGATACGCAGTATTTT
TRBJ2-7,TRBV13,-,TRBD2,CASASGRGHYEQYF,TGTGCCAGCGCTAGCGGGAGAGGCCACTACGAGCAGTACTTC
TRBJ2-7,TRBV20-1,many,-,CSAKKVAYEQYF,TGCAGTGCTAAAAAAGTCGCCTACGAGCAGTACTTC
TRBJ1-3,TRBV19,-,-,CASRSQVLMNTIYF,TGTGCCAGCAGAAGCCAGGTGCTGATGAACACCATATATTTT
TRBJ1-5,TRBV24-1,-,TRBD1,CATRQGASVQPQHF,TGTGCCACCCGACAGGGGGCATCAGTTCAGCCCCAGCATTTT
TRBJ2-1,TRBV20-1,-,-,CSARSGRRQFF,TGCAGTGCTAGGTCAGGTAGGCGGCAGTTCTTC
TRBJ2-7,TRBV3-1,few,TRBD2,CASSQVHAGGFYNEQYF,TGTGCCAGCAGCCAAGTGCATGCGGGGGGGTTTTATAACGAGCAGTACTTC
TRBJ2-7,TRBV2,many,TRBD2,CASWTSDSSSYEQYF,TGTGCCAGCTGGACTAGCGATTCGAGCTCCTACGAGCAGTACTTC
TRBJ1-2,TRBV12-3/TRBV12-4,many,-,CASSFSANYGYTF,TGTGCCAGCAGTTTTTCCGCTAACTATGGCTACACCTTC
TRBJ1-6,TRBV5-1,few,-,CASSLMASGNSPLHF,TGCGCCAGCAGCTTGATGGCATCAGGGAATTCACCCCTCCACTTT
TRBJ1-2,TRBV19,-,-,CASSVESTDTQYGYTF,TGTGCCAGTAGTGTTGAGAGCACAGATACGCAGTATGGCTACACCTTC
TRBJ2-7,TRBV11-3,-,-,CASSLDSVSYEQYF,TGTGCCAGCAGCTTAGATTCGGTCTCCTACGAGCAGTACTTC
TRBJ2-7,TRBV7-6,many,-,CASSSTRDSSYEQYF,TGTGCCAGCAGCTCAACCCGGGACTCCAGCTACGAGCAGTACTTC
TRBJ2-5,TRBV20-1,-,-,CSARLRDTQETQYF,TGCAGTGCTAGACTCCGGGACACCCAAGAGACCCAGTACTTC
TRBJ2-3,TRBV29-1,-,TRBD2,CSVEELAGPTDTQYF,TGCAGCGTTGAAGAGCTAGCGGGGCCCACAGATACGCAGTATTTT
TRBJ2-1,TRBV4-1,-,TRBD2,CASSQLLAGEYNEQFF,TGCGCCAGCAGCCAGCTACTAGCGGGGGAATACAATGAGCAGTTCTTC
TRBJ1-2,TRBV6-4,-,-,CATSRGDYGYTF,TGTGCCACCAGTCGGGGGGACTATGGCTACACCTTC
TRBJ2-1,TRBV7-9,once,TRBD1,CASSTDRANEQFF,TGTGCCAGCAGCACAGACAGGGCCAATGAGCAGTTCTTC
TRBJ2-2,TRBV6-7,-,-,CASSEGDSGELFF,TGTGCCAGCAGTGAAGGGGACTCGGGGGAGCTGTTTTTT
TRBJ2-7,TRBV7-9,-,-,CASSFSQEQYF,TGTGCCAGCAGCTTCTCCCAGGAGCAGTACTTC
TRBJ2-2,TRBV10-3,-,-,CATRVVGVFAGELFF,TGTGCCACCAGGGTGGTGGGGGTTTTCGCGGGGGAGCTGTTTTTT
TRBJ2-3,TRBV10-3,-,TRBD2,CAITPGLGLTDTQYF,TGTGCCATCACCCCGGGACTAGGACTAACAGATACGCAGTATTTT
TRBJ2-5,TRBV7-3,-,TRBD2,CASTRGSGETQYF,TGTGCCAGTACCCGCGGGAGTGGAGAGACCCAGTACTTC
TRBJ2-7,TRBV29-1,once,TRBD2,CSAAGTSYEQYF,TGCAGCGCCGCCGGGACTAGCTACGAGCAGTACTTC
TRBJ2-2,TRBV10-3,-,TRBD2,CAVRGGADTGELFF,TGTGCCGTTCGGGGAGGGGCGGACACCGGGGAGCTGTTTTTT
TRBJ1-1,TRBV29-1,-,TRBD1,CSVFGQGEVYTEAFF,TGCAGCGTTTTCGGACAGGGGGAAGTGTACACTGAAGCTTTCTTT
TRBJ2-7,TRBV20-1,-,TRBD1,CSASALGQAYEQYF,TGCAGTGCTAGTGCCCTGGGACAGGCGTACGAGCAGTACTTC
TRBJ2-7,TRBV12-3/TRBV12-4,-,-,CASSDRPKFYEQYF,TGTGCCAGCAGTGATCGCCCCAAATTTTACGAGCAGTACTTC
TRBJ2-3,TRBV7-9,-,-,CASSLEGGSTDTQYF,TGTGCCAGCAGCTTAGAAGGGGGGAGCACAGATACGCAGTATTTT